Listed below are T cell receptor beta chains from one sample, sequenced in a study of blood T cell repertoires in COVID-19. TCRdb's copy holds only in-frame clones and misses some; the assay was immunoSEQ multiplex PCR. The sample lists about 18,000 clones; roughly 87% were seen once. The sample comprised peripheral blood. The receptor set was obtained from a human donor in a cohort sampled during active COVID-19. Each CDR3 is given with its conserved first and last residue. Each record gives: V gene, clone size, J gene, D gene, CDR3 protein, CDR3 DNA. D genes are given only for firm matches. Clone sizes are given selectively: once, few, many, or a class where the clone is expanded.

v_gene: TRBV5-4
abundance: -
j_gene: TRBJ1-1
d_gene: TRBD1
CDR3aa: CASSTGGTEAFF
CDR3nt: TGTGCCAGCAGCACAGGGGGCACTGAAGCTTTCTTT

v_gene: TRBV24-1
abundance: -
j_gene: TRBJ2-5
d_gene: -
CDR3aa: CATRGGQETQYF
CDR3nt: TGTGCCACCAGGGGGGGCCAAGAGACCCAGTACTTC

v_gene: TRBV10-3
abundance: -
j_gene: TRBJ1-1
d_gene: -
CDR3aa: CAISESSGGPRTEAFF
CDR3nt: TGTGCCATCAGTGAGTCTTCCGGCGGCCCTCGGACTGAAGCTTTCTTT

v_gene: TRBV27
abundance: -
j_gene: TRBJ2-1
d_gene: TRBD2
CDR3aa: CASRTGRSSNEQFF
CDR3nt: TGTGCCAGCAGGACCGGGAGGAGTAGTAATGAGCAGTTCTTC

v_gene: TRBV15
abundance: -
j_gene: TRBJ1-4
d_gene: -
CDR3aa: CATSRPREGLEKLFF
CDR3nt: TGTGCCACCAGCAGGCCCAGGGAGGGTTTGGAAAAACTGTTTTTT

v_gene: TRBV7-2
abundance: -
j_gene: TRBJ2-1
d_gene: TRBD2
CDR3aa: CASSLFSTSGGYNEQFF
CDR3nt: TGTGCCAGCAGCTTATTTTCGACTAGCGGGGGCTACAATGAGCAGTTCTTC

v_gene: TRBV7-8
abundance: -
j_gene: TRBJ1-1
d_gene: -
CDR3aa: CASSSGLGARGGTEAFF
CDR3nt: TGTGCCAGCAGCTCCGGATTAGGTGCCAGGGGTGGAACTGAAGCTTTCTTT

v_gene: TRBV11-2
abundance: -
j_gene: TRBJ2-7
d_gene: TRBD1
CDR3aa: CASRTGGYEQYF
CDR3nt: TGTGCCAGCCGGACAGGGGGCTACGAGCAGTACTTC

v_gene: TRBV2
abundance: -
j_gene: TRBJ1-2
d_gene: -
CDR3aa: CASSSDSNYGYTF
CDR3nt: TGTGCCAGCAGCTCAGACAGTAACTATGGCTACACCTTC

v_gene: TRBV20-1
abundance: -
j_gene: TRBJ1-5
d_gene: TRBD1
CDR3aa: CSASSSYPPTGAGNQPQHF
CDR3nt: TGCAGTGCTAGTTCTTCGTACCCTCCGACAGGGGCGGGCAATCAGCCCCAGCATTTT

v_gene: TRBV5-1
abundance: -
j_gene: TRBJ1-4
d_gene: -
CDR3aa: CASSLAQGRGEKLFF
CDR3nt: TGCGCCAGCAGCTTGGCCCAGGGGAGAGGAGAAAAACTGTTTTTT

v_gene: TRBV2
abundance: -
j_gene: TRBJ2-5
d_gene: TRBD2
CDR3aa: CASSEGRLAGETQYF
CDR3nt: TGTGCCAGCAGTGAAGGCAGACTAGCCGGGGAGACCCAGTACTTC

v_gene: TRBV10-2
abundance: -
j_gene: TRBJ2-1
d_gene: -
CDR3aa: CASSPTSPYNEQFF
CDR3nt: TGCGCCAGCAGTCCTACGAGCCCTTACAATGAGCAGTTCTTC

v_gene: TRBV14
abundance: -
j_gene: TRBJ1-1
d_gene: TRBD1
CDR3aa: CASSPWTGNTEAFF
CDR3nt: TGTGCCAGCAGCCCCTGGACAGGGAACACTGAAGCTTTCTTT

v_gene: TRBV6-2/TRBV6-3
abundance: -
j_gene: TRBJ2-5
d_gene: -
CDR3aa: CASSYTYRETQYF
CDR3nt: TGTGCCAGCAGTTACACCTACCGGGAGACCCAGTACTTC

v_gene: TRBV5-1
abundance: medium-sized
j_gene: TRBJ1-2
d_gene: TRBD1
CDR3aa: CASSSGQGAERNGYTF
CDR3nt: TGCGCCAGCAGCTCAGGACAGGGGGCAGAGAGGAATGGCTACACCTTC

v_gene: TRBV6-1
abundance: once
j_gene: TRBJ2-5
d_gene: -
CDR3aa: CASSELLETQYF
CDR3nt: TGTGCCAGCAGTGAACTTTTAGAGACCCAGTACTTC

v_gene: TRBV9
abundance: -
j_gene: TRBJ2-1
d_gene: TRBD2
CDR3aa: CASSMLAGVNNEQFF
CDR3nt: TGTGCCAGCAGCATGCTAGCGGGGGTTAACAATGAGCAGTTCTTC

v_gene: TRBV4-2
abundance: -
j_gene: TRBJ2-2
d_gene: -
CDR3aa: CASSQQTHIGELFF
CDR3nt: TGTGCCAGCAGCCAACAGACACATATTGGGGAGCTGTTTTTT

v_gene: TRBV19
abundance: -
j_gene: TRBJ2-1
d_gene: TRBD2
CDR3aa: CASSMGGLAGNEQFF
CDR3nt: TGTGCCAGTAGTATGGGGGGACTAGCGGGCAATGAGCAGTTCTTC

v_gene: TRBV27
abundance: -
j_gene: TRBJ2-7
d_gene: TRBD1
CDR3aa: CASSPRTGAPYEQYF
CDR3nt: TGTGCCAGCAGTCCCAGGACAGGGGCCCCCTACGAGCAGTACTTC

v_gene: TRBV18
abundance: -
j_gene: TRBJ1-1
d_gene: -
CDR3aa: CASSQRTGNTEAFF
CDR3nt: TGTGCCAGCTCACAGAGAACAGGGAACACTGAAGCTTTCTTT

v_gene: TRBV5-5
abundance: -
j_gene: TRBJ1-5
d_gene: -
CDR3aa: CASSLDRTANVEPQHF
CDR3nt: TGTGCCAGCAGCTTGGACAGGACCGCGAATGTTGAGCCCCAGCATTTT

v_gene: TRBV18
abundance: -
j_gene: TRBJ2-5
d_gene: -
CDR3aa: CASSSSEQETQYF
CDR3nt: TGTGCCAGCTCATCGAGTGAACAAGAGACCCAGTACTTC

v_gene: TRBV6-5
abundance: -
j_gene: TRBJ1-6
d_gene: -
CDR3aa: CASSYSTVANSPLHF
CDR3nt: TGTGCCAGCAGTTACTCGACAGTGGCTAATTCACCCCTCCACTTT

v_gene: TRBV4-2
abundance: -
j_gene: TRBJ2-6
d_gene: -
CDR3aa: CASSQEDGLAYTGANVLTF
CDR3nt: TGTGCCAGCAGCCAAGAGGATGGGCTGGCCTACACTGGGGCCAACGTCCTGACTTTC

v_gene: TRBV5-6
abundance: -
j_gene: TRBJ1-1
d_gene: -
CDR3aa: CASSLGWAGPDTEAFF
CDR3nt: TGTGCCAGCAGCTTGGGGTGGGCAGGGCCCGACACTGAAGCTTTCTTT

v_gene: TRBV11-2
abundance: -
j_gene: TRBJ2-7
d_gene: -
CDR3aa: CASTRDGGSSDEQYF
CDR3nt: TGTGCCAGCACCAGAGATGGAGGGAGTAGCGACGAGCAGTACTTC

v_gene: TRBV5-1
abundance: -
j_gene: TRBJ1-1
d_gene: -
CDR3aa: CASSEGARSTEAFF
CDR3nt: TGCGCCAGCAGCGAAGGGGCGCGGAGTACTGAAGCTTTCTTT

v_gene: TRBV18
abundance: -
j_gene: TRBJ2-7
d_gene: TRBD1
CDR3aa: CASAGTGLHEQYF
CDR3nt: TGTGCCAGCGCAGGGACAGGGCTACACGAGCAGTACTTC

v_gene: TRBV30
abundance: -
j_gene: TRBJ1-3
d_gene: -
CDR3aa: CAWSTGLGGNTIYF
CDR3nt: TGTGCCTGGAGCACAGGACTAGGTGGAAACACCATATATTTT

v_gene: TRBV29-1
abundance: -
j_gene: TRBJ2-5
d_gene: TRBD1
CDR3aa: CSASGTAQETQYF
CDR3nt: TGCAGCGCCTCCGGGACAGCTCAAGAGACCCAGTACTTC

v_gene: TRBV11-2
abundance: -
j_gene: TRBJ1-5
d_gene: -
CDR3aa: CASSFAGSNQPQHF
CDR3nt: TGTGCCAGCAGCTTTGCAGGAAGCAATCAGCCCCAGCATTTT

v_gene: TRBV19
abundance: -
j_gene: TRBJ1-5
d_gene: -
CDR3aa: CASSRRGGETYSNQPQHF
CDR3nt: TGTGCCAGTAGCCGCAGAGGCGGGGAGACATATAGCAATCAGCCCCAGCATTTT

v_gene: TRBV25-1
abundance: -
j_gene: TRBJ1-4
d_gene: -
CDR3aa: CASSRTTVPNEKLFF
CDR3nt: TGTGCCAGCAGTAGGACGACAGTCCCTAATGAAAAACTGTTTTTT

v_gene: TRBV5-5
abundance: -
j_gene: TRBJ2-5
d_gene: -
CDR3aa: CASSFERRLQETQYF
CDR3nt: TGTGCCAGCAGCTTTGAGCGGCGGTTACAAGAGACCCAGTACTTC

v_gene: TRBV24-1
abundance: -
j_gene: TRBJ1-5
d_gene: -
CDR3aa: CATSDVQASNQPQHF
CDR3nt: TGTGCCACCAGTGATGTACAGGCTAGCAATCAGCCCCAGCATTTT

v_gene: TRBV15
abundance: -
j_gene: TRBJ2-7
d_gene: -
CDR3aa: CATSREGSPSEQYF
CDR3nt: TGTGCCACCAGCAGAGAGGGCAGTCCCTCCGAGCAGTACTTC

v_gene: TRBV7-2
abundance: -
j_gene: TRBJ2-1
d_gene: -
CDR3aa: CASSLAANNEQFF
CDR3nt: TGTGCCAGCAGCTTAGCGGCCAACAATGAGCAGTTCTTC

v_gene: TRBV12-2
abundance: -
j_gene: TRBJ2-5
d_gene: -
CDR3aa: CASRSGCQRGGWGETQYF
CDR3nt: TGTGCAAGTCGCTCCGGCTGCCAACGGGGAGGGTGGGGGGAGACCCAGTACTTC

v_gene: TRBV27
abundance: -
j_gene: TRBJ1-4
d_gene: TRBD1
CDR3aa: CASSPDRGGEKLFF
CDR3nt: TGTGCCAGCAGTCCGGACAGGGGAGGCGAAAAACTGTTTTTT

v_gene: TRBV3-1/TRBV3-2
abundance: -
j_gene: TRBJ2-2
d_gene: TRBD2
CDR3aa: CASSQDLERGLTGELFF
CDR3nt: TGTGCCAGCAGCCAAGATCTCGAGCGGGGGCTCACCGGGGAGCTGTTTTTT

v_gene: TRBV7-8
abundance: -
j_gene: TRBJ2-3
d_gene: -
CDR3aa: CASSLAPLETDTQYF
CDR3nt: TGTGCCAGCAGCTTAGCCCCCCTGGAGACAGATACGCAGTATTTT

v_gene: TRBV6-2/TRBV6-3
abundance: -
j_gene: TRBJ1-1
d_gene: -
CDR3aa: CASSYNLRGATTEAFF
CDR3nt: TGTGCCAGCAGTTACAACCTTCGGGGGGCGACCACTGAAGCTTTCTTT

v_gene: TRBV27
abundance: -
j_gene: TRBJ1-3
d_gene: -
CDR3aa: CASSLSGGFSGNTIYF
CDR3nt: TGTGCCAGCAGTTTATCGGGAGGATTCTCTGGAAACACCATATATTTT